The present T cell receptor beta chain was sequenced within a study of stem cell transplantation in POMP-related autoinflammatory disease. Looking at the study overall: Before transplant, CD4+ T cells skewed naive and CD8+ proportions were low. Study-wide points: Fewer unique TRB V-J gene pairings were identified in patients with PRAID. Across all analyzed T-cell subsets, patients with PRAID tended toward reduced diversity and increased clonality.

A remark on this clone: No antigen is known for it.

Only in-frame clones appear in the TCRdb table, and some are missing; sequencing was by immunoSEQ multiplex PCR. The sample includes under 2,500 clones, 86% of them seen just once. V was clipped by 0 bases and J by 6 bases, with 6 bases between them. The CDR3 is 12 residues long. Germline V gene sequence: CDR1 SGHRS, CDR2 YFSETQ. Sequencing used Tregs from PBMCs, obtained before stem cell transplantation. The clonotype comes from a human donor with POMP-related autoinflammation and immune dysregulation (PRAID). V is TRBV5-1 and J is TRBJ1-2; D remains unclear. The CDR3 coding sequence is TGCGCCAGCAGCTTGGGTGGGAATGGCTACACCTTC. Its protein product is CASSLGGNGYTF.